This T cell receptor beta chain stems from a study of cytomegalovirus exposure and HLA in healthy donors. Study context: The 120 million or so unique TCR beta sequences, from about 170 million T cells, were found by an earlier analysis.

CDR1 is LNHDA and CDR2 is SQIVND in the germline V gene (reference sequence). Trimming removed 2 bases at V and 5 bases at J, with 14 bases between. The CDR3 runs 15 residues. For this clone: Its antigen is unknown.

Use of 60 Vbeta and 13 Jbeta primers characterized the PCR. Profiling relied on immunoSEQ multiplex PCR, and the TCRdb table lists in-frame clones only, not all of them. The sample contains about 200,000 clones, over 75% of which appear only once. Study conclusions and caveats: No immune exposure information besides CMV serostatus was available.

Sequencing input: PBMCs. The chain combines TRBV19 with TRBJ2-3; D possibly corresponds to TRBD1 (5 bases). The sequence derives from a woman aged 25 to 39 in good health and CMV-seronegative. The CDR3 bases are TGTGCCAGTAGTATATTGCAGGGTTCAATAGATACGCAGTATTTT. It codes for CASSILQGSIDTQYF.